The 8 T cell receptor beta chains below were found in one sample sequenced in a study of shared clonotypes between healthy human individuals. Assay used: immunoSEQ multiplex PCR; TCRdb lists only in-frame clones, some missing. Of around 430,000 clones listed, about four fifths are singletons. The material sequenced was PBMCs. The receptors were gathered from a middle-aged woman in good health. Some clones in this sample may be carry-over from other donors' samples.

The CDR3 sequence: CASSITGEETQYF. The CDR3 nucleotides read TGTGCCAGCAGCATAACAGGGGAAGAGACCCAGTACTTC. The rearrangement joins TRBV5-4 to TRBJ2-5; 7 bases line up with TRBD1. CDR3 length: 13 amino acids. The J segment lost 3 bases and the V segment lost 4 bases, leaving 3 bases of the junction unmatched. The germline CDR1 and CDR2 sequences are SGHNT and YYREEE (reference sequence).

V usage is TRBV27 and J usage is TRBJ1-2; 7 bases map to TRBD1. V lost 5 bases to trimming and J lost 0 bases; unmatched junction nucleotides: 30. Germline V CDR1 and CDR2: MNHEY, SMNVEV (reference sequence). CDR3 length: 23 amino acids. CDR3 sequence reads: CASSPHLLFDREFSRLANYGYTF. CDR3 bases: TGTGCCAGCAGTCCCCACCTCCTCTTCGACAGGGAATTCAGCAGGTTGGCTAACTATGGCTACACCTTC.

This chain's CDR3 is CASRGVISSYEQYF. CDR3 DNA sequence: TGTGCCAGCAGAGGGGTCATAAGCTCCTACGAGCAGTACTTC. J is TRBJ2-7 and V is TRBV28, with a tentative D call TRBD1 (5 bases). Per the germline V gene, CDR1 is MDHEN and CDR2 is SYDVKM. The CDR3 is made up of 14 amino acids. The V and J ends lost 6 bases and 0 bases respectively, with 12 bases between them.

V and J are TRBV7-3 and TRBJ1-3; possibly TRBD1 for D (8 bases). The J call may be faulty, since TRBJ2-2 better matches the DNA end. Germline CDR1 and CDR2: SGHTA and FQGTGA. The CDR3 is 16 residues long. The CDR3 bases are TGTGCCAGCAGCCAGGGGGCTAGCGGACTCACCGGGGAGCTGTTTTTT. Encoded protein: CASSQGASGLTGELFF.

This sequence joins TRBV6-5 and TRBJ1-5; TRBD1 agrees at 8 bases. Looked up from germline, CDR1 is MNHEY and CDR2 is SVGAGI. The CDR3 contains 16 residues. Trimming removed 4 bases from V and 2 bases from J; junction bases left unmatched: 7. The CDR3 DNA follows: TGTGCCAGCAGTTCCACAGGGGGGCAAGGCAATCAGCCCCAGCATTTT. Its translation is CASSSTGGQGNQPQHF.

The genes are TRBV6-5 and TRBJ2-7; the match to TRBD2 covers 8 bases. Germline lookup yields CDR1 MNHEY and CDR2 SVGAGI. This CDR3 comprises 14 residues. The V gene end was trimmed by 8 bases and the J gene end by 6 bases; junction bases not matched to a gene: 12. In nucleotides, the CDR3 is TGTGCCAGCTCCTCATTAGCGGGGCGACCCGAGCAGTACTTC. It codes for CASSSLAGRPEQYF.

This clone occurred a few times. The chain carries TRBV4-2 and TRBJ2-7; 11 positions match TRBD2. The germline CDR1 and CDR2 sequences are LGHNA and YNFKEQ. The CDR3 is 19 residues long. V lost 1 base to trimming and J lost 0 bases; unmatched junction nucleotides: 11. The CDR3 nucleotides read TGTGCCAGCAGCCAAGTGGGGCTAGCGGGAGGACTCAGCTCCTACGAGCAGTACTTC. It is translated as CASSQVGLAGGLSSYEQYF.

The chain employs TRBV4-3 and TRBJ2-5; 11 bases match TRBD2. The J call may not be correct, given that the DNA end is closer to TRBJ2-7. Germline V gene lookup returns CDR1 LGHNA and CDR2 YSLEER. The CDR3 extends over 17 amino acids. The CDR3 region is CASSHSSGRTRPYEQYF. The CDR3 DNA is TGCGCCAGCAGCCATTCTAGCGGGAGGACCCGACCCTACGAGCAGTACTTC.